A single sample is the source of the 15 T cell receptor beta chains below, sequenced in a study of regulatory T cells in long-lasting Graves disease. Construction of the TCR beta libraries employed iRepertoire HTBI primers in conjunction with Arm-PCR of CDR3 regions. Each CDR3 protein is one row after TCRdb ran MiXCR on the multiplex PCR reads. The table records about 430,000 distinct CDR3 sequences, 21% of them present only once. Time point here: persistent/refractory GD, antithyroid drugs over 5 years with positive TRAb. Construction of the TCR library relied on RNA isolated from PBMCs. The starting material was peripheral blood mononuclear cells (PBMCs), obtained when the disease was refractory, from a patient treated with antithyroid drugs. The receptor set was obtained from a female donor with Graves disease.

V is TRBV29-1 and J is TRBJ2-3; D might be TRBD1 (6 bases). The germline gives CDR1 SQVTM, CDR2 ANQGSEA. CDR3 length equals 17 residues. The V end lost 6 bases, the J end lost 4 bases, and 26 bases lay between the germline ends. The CDR3 coding sequence is TGCAGCGTGGATGGGCAGGGGAATAGCAATCGGGCAGATACGCAGTATTTT. It codes for CSVDGQGNSNRADTQYF.

In this sample, this clonotype turned up many times. The chain employs TRBV28 and TRBJ2-2; D may be TRBD2 (6 bases). This CDR3 contains 11 residues. Germline V gives CDR1 MDHEN, CDR2 SYDVKM. Trimming removed 5 bases from V and 15 bases from J, with 13 bases in between. The CDR3 spells CASSLEGRLFF. The CDR3 region has the DNA TGTGCCAGCAGTCTGGAAGGGAGGTTGTTTTTT.

This clonotype was observed many times. The rearrangement joins TRBV11-2 to TRBJ2-5, with D maybe TRBD1 (7 bases). The CDR3 has 13 residues. Germline CDR1 reads SGHAT; CDR2 reads FQNNGV. Trimming cost V 4 bases and J 4 bases, with 10 bases left between them. The CDR3 loop is CASSSQGGETQYF. Here the CDR3 DNA reads TGTGCCAGCAGCTCCCAGGGGGGAGAGACCCAGTACTTC.

This clonotype was recorded at least ten times. The chain uses TRBV12-3 or TRBV12-4 and TRBJ1-2, with 7 bases lining up with TRBD1. This CDR3 is 15 amino acids long. V lost 3 bases, J lost 2 bases, and 6 bases stayed unmatched. The chain's CDR3 is CASSFARGQNYGYTF. CDR3 DNA sequence: TGTGCCAGCAGTTTCGCTCGGGGACAGAACTATGGCTACACCTTC.

In this sample, this clonotype turned up a few times. Mismatch with germline at one junction end may stem from a read error. V usage is TRBV15 and J usage is TRBJ2-3; a possible D gene is TRBD2 (6 bases). Germline V gene sequence: CDR1 LNHNV, CDR2 YYDKDF (reference sequence). The length of the CDR3 is 15 residues. CDR3 sequence: CATSSRDLNTDTRYF. The CDR3 nucleotides are TGTGCCACCAGCAGCAGGGACTTGAACACAGATACGCGGTATTTT.

About this clonotype itself: This may arise from a read error, as a much more abundant clone is one base away. This likely comes from a read error, as the CDR3 has no conserved phenylalanine or tryptophan at its end. V is TRBV19 and J is TRBJ1-2, with unresolved D. This CDR3 contains 13 residues. Looked up from germline, CDR1 is LNHDA and CDR2 is SQIVND (reference sequence). The ends were cut back, 5 bases at V and 4 bases at J, with 11 bases in the middle. The CDR3 is CASSGQELYGYTL. CDR3 nucleotides: TGTGCCAGTAGTGGGCAGGAACTCTATGGCTACACCCTC.

This clonotype was counted ten times or more. This rearrangement joins TRBV28 to TRBJ1-1; no clear D gene. The V gene's germline CDR1 is MDHEN and CDR2 SYDVKM. Trimming removed 3 bases at V and 7 bases at J, with 9 bases between. The CDR3 consists of 12 residues. The CDR3 DNA reads as TGTGCCAGCAGTTTTCTGGGTGATGAAGCTTTCTTT. This encodes CASSFLGDEAFF. Full variable domain (outside the CDR3, taken from reference TRBV28 and TRBJ1-1): DVKVTQSSRYLVKRTGEKVFLECVQDMDHENMFWYRQDPGLGLRLIYFSYDVKMKEKGDIPEGYSVSREKKERFSLILESASTNQTSMYLCASSFLGDEAFFGQGTRLTVV.

The chain carries TRBV5-1 and TRBJ2-2; no firm D call. The CDR3 covers 13 residues. The germline V gene encodes CDR1 SGHRS and CDR2 YFSETQ. Trimming shortened V by 0 bases and J by 6 bases, and 6 bases separated the two germline ends. CDR3 DNA: TGCGCCAGCAGCTTGGTAGCACCCGGGGAGCTGTTTTTT. Translated, it gives CASSLVAPGELFF.

This clonotype was observed a handful of times. The V call is TRBV12-3 or TRBV12-4, the J call TRBJ1-3; D remains ambiguous. V shed 3 bases and J shed 0 bases, with 6 bases lying between them. This CDR3 comprises 14 residues. The CDR3 nucleotides read TGTGCCAGCAGTTTCCAGGCCTCTGGAAACACCATATATTTT. Protein: CASSFQASGNTIYF.

The rearrangement links TRBV27 to TRBJ1-6, with 9 bases that match TRBD1. With 5 bases clipped from V and 6 bases from J, the junction kept 5 bases outside the gene matches. This CDR3 comprises 15 residues. Germline V CDR1 and CDR2: MNHEY, SMNVEV (reference sequence). The CDR3 bases are TGTGCCAGCAGTCGCTCGACAGGGGGTAATTCACCCCTCCACTTT. Its protein product is CASSRSTGGNSPLHF.

This sequence joins TRBV5-4 and TRBJ2-5; 8 bases agree with TRBD2. In germline, CDR1 is SGHNT, CDR2 YYREEE (reference sequence). Trimming cost V 4 bases and J 5 bases; bases outside gene matches: 10. The CDR3 runs 15 residues. DNA for the CDR3: TGTGCCAGCAGCATCTGGACTAGCTGGAAGGAGACCCAGTACTTC. It codes for CASSIWTSWKETQYF.

This rearrangement joins TRBV20-1 to TRBJ2-7, with D tentatively TRBD1 or TRBD2 (5 bases each). V lost 5 bases and J lost 3, with 8 bases in between. The germline V gene has CDR1 DFQATT and CDR2 SNEGSKA (reference sequence). The CDR3 is made up of 11 amino acids. This CDR3 reads CSARDLYEQYF. The CDR3 region has the DNA TGCAGTGCTCGGGACCTCTACGAGCAGTACTTC.

This clonotype was observed at least ten times. This rearrangement joins TRBV28 to TRBJ2-2; 13 bases map to TRBD2. CDR1 MDHEN and CDR2 SYDVKM come from the germline V gene. The trim removed 6 bases at V and 4 bases at J, leaving 11 bases unmatched. The CDR3 has 18 residues. The CDR3 sequence is CASRSTSGRVLGTGELFF. CDR3 sequence (DNA): TGTGCCAGCAGGTCTACTAGCGGGAGGGTTCTAGGCACCGGGGAGCTGTTTTTT. Based on the CDR3 plus reference TRBV28 and TRBJ2-2, the full variable domain is DVKVTQSSRYLVKRTGEKVFLECVQDMDHENMFWYRQDPGLGLRLIYFSYDVKMKEKGDIPEGYSVSREKKERFSLILESASTNQTSMYLCASRSTSGRVLGTGELFFGEGSRLTVL.

This clonotype was counted at least ten times. J is TRBJ2-2 and V is TRBV6-1; 13 bases map to TRBD2. The trim removed 10 bases at V and 3 bases at J, leaving 5 bases unmatched. CDR1 and CDR2 (germline): MNHNS, SASEGT. This CDR3 spans 15 amino acids. The CDR3 DNA follows: TGTGCCACCAATGGACTAGCGGGGGACACCGGGGAGCTGTTTTTT. Translating gives CATNGLAGDTGELFF.

This clonotype showed up many times. V gene TRBV27 combines with J gene TRBJ1-5, with 9 bases lining up with TRBD1. This CDR3 is built from 15 residues. V trimming: 6 bases; J trimming: 4 bases; junction bases outside the gene matches: 7. CDR1 and CDR2 from the germline V gene are MNHEY and SMNVEV (reference sequence). The chain's CDR3 is CASSSSGTGNQPQHF. In DNA form, the CDR3 reads TGTGCCAGCAGCTCTTCCGGGACAGGGAATCAGCCCCAGCATTTT.